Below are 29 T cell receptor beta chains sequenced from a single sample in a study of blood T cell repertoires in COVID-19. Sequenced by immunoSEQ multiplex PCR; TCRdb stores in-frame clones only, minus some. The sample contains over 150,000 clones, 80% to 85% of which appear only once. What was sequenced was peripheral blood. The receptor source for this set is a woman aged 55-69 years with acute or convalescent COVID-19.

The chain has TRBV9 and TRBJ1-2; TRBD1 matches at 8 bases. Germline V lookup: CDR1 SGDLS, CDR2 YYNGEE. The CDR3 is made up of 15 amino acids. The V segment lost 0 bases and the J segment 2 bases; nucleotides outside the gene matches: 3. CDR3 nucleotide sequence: TGTGCCAGCAGCGTAGCTCCAGGGGGCAACTATGGCTACACCTTC. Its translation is CASSVAPGGNYGYTF.

In DNA form, the CDR3 reads TGTGCCAGCAGCTACCAGGGGAATCTAATCGAGCAGTACTTC. Translating gives CASSYQGNLIEQYF. V usage is TRBV4-2 and J usage is TRBJ2-7; possible D gene TRBD1, 6 bases. The CDR3 loop spans 14 amino acids. Germline CDR1 reads LGHNA; CDR2 reads YNFKEQ. Trimming stripped 5 bases from V and 6 bases from J, with 17 bases between.

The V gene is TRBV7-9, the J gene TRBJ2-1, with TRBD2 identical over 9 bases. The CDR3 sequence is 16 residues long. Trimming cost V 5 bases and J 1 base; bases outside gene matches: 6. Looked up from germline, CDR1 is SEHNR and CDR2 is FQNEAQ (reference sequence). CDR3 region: CASSRTAGGSYNEQFF. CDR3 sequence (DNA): TGTGCCAGCAGCCGGACGGCGGGGGGGTCCTACAATGAGCAGTTCTTC.

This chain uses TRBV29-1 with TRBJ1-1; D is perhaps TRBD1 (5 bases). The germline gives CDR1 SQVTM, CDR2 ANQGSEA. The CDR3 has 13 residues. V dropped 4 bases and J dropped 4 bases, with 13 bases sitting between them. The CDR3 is CSVVSFGGTEAFF. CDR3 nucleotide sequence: TGCAGCGTTGTTAGTTTCGGGGGCACTGAAGCTTTCTTT.

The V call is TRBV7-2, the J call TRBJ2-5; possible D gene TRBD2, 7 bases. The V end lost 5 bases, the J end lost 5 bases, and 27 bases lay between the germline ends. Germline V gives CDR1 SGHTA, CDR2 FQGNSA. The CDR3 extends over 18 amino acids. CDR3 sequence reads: CASSHRSGRGAILETQYF. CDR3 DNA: TGTGCCAGCAGCCATAGATCGGGACGGGGGGCCATCCTTGAGACCCAGTACTTC.

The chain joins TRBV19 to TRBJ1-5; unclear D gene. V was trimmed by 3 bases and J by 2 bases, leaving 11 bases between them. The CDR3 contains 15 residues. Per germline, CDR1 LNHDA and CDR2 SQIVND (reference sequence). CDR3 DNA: TGTGCCAGTAGTATCTGGTGGAGAGGCAATCAGCCCCAGCATTTT. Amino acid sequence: CASSIWWRGNQPQHF.

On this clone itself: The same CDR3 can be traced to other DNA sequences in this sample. The CDR3 DNA follows: TGTGCCAGCAGTCGGAGCAATCAGCCCCAGCATTTT. Its protein product is CASSRSNQPQHF. The chain uses TRBV2 and TRBJ1-5; D not certain. The CDR3 runs to 12 residues. The V gene lost 5 bases and the J gene lost 1 base, with 3 bases spanning the gap. Germline V gene data show CDR1 as SNHLY and CDR2 as FYNNEI.

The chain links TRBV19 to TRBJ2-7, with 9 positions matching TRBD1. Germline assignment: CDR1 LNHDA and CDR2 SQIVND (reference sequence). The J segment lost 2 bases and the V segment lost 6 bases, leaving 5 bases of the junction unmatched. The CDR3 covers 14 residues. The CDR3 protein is CASSDGQGPYEQYF. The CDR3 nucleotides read TGTGCCAGTAGCGACGGACAGGGGCCCTACGAGCAGTACTTC. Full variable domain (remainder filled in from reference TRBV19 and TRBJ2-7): DGGITQSPKYLFRKEGQNVTLSCEQNLNHDAMYWYRQDPGQGLRLIYYSQIVNDFQKGDIAEGYSVSREKKESFPLTVTSAQKNPTAFYLCASSDGQGPYEQYFGPGTRLTVT.

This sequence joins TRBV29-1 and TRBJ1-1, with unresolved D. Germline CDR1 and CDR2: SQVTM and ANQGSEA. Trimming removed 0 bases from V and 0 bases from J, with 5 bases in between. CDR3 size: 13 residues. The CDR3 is CSVEEPMNTEAFF. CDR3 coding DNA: TGCAGCGTTGAAGAACCTATGAACACTGAAGCTTTCTTT.

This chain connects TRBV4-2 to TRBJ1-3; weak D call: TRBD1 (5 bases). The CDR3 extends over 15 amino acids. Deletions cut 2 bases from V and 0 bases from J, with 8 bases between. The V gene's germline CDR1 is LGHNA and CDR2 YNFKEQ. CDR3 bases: TGTGCCAGCAGCCAACCGGGGGTCTCTGGAAACACCATATATTTT. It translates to CASSQPGVSGNTIYF.

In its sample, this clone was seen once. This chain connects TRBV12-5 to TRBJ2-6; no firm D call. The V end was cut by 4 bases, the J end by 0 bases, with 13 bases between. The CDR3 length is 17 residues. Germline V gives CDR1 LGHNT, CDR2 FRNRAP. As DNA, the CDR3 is TGTGCTAGTGGTTCACTATCGCCCCCCTCTGGGGCCAACGTCCTGACTTTC. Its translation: CASGSLSPPSGANVLTF.

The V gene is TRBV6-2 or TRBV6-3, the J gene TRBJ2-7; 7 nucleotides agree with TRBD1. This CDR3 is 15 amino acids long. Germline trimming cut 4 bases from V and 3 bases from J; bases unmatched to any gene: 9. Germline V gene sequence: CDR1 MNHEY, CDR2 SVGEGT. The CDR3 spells CASSSPGTANYEQYF. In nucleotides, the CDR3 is TGTGCCAGCAGTTCCCCGGGGACAGCAAACTACGAGCAGTACTTC.

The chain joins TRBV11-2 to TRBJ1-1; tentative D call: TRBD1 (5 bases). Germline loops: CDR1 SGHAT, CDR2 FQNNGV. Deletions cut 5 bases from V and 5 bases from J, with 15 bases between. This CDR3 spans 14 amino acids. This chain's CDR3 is CASSAFLGGTEAFF. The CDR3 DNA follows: TGTGCCAGCAGCGCCTTTTTGGGGGGGACTGAAGCTTTCTTT.

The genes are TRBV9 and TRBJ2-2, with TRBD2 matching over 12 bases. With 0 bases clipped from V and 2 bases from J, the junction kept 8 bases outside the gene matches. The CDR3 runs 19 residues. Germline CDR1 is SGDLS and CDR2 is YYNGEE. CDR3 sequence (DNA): TGTGCCAGCAGCGTAGCCTCTGGACTAGCGGGGATCAACACCGGGGAGCTGTTTTTT. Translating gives CASSVASGLAGINTGELFF. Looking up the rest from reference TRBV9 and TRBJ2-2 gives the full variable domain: DSGVTQTPKHLITATGQRVTLRCSPRSGDLSVYWYQQSLDQGLQFLIQYYNGEERAKGNILERFSAQQFPDLHSELNLSSLELGDSALYFCASSVASGLAGINTGELFFGEGSRLTVL.

CDR3: CASSPSPQRSGELFF. In DNA form, the CDR3 reads TGTGCCAGCAGCCCCTCCCCCCAGCGATCAGGGGAGCTGTTTTTT. The gene calls are TRBV11-3 and TRBJ2-2; D gene ambiguous. The CDR3 sequence is 15 residues long. CDR1 and CDR2 (germline): SGHNT, YENEEA. The V end lost 5 bases, the J end lost 8 bases, and 18 bases lay between the germline ends.

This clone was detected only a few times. CDR3 coding DNA: TGCGCCAGCAGCTTCCGAGGGGGTAGCACAGATACGCAGTATTTT. Protein: CASSFRGGSTDTQYF. This chain uses TRBV5-1 with TRBJ2-3; D possibly corresponds to TRBD1 (6 bases). With 2 bases removed from V and 0 bases from J, the gap between germline ends came to 10 bases. Germline V gives CDR1 SGHRS, CDR2 YFSETQ. The CDR3 runs to 15 residues.

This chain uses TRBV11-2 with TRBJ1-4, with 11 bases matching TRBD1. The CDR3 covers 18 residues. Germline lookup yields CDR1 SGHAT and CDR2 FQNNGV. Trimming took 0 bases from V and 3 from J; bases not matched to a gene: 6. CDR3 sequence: CASSLDRTGGSSNEKLFF. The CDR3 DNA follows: TGTGCCAGCAGCTTAGACAGGACAGGGGGCTCGTCTAATGAAAAACTGTTTTTT.

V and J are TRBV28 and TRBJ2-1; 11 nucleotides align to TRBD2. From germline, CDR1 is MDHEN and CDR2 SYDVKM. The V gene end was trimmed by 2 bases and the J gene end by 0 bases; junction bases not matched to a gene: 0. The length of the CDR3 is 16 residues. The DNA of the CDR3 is TGTGCCAGCAGTTTAACTAGCGGGGGCTCCTACAATGAGCAGTTCTTC. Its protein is CASSLTSGGSYNEQFF.

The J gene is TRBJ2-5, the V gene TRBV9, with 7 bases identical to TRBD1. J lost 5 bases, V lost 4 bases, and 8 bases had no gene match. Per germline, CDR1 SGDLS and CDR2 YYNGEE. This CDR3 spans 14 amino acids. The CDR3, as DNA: TGTGCCAGCAGCACCACAGGGGCCCGGGAGACCCAGTACTTC. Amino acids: CASSTTGARETQYF.

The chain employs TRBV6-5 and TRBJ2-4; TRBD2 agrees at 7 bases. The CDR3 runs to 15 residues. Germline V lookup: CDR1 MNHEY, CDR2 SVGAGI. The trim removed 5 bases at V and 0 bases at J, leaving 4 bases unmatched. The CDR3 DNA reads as TGTGCCAGCAGTCAGACTAGCTTAGCCAAAAACATTCAGTACTTC. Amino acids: CASSQTSLAKNIQYF.

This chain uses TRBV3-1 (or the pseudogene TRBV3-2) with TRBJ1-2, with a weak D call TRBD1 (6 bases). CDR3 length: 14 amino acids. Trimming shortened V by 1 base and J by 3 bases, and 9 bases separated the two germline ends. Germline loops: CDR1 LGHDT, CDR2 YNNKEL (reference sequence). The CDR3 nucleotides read TGTGCCAGCAGCCAAGCACAGGGCTACTATGGCTACACCTTC. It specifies CASSQAQGYYGYTF.

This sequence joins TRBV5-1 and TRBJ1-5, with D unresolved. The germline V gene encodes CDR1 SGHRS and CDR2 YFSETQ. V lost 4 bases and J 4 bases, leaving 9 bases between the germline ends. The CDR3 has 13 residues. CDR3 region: CASSQDINQPQHF. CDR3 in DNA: TGCGCCAGCAGCCAGGATATTAATCAGCCCCAGCATTTT.

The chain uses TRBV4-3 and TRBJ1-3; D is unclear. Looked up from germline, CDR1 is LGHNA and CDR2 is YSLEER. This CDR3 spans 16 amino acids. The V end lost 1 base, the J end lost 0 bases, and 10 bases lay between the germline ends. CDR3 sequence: CASSQAVASSGNTIYF. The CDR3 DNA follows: TGCGCCAGCAGCCAAGCCGTCGCGTCCTCTGGAAACACCATATATTTT.

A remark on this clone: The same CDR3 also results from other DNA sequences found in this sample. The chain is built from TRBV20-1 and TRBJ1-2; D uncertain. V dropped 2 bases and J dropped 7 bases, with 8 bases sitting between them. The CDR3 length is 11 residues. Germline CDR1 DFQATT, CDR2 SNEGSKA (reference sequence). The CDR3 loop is CSARTGGGYTF. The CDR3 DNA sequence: TGCAGTGCTAGAACCGGCGGTGGCTACACCTTC.

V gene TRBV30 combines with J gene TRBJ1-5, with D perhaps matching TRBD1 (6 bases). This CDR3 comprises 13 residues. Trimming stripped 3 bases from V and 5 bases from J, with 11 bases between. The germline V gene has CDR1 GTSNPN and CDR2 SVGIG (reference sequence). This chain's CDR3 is CAWSLQGHQPQHF. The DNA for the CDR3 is TGTGCCTGGAGCCTACAGGGTCATCAGCCCCAGCATTTT.

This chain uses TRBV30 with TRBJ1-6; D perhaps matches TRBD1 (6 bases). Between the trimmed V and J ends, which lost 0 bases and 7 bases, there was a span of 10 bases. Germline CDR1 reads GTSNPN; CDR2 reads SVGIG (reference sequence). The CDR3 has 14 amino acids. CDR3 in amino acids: CAWSVTGRNSPLHF. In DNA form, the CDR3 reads TGTGCCTGGAGTGTAACAGGGCGGAATTCACCCCTCCACTTT.

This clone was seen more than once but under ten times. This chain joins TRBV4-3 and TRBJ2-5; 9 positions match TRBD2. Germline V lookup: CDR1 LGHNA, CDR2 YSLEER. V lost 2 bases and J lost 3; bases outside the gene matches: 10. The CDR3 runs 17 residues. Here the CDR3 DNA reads TGCGCCAGCAGCCAATCCGTGGGCGGGGGGGCGAAAGAGACCCAGTACTTC. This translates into CASSQSVGGGAKETQYF.

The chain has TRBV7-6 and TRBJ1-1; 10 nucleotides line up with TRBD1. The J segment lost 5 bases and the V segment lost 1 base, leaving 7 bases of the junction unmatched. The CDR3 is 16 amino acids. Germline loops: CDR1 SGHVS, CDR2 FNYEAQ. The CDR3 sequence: CASSLELGQGRTEAFF. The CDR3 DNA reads TGTGCCAGCAGCTTAGAATTGGGACAGGGGAGGACTGAAGCTTTCTTT.

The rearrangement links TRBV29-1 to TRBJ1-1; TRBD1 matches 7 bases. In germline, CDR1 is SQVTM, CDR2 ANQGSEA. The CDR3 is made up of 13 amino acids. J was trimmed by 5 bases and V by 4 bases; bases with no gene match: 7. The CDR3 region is CSVGQGVWTEAFF. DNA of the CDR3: TGCAGCGTTGGACAGGGAGTTTGGACTGAAGCTTTCTTT.